Listed here are 2 T cell receptor beta chains from one sample, sequenced in a study of a mutant IDH1 vaccine in newly diagnosed glioma (dated by TCRdb to the early 2020s). Their cognate antigens are unknown. The library came from the immunoSEQ multiplex PCR assay. The immuneACCESS repertoire file appears here via TCRdb, limited to in-frame rearrangements. These files lack a portion of the clones; in checked studies, under half of the deficit traces to unresolved V genes, and the cause of the others is not known. This sample lists approximately 62,000 clones; approximately 84% were detected once. Jointly, the top ten make up 4% of the sample. The time point tag for this specimen amounts to: week 23, last vaccination. A 20-mer mutant IDH1 peptide at 300 micrograms in Montanide made up each vaccine dose, which was injected subcutaneously together with topical imiquimod. Here the sequenced sample was PBMCs, taken from a glioma patient whose treatment included an IDH1 peptide vaccine. The receptors come from a man aged 25 to 40 with glioma.

The chain joins TRBV28 to TRBJ2-7; D not certain. Trimming removed 5 bases from V and 6 bases from J, with 11 bases in between. The CDR3 loop spans 12 amino acids. Germline V CDR1 and CDR2: MDHEN, SYDVKM. The CDR3 is CASSQFVSEQYF. The CDR3, as DNA: TGTGCCAGCAGTCAATTCGTCTCCGAGCAGTACTTC.

The J gene is TRBJ1-6, the V gene TRBV18; 8 positions agree with TRBD1. The CDR3 totals 15 residues. V lost 6 bases and J lost 7; bases outside the gene matches: 8. Looked up from germline, CDR1 is KGHSH and CDR2 is LQKENI. This CDR3 is CASSSYRQGNSPLHF. As DNA, the CDR3 is TGTGCCAGCTCTTCTTACCGACAGGGGAATTCACCCCTCCACTTT.